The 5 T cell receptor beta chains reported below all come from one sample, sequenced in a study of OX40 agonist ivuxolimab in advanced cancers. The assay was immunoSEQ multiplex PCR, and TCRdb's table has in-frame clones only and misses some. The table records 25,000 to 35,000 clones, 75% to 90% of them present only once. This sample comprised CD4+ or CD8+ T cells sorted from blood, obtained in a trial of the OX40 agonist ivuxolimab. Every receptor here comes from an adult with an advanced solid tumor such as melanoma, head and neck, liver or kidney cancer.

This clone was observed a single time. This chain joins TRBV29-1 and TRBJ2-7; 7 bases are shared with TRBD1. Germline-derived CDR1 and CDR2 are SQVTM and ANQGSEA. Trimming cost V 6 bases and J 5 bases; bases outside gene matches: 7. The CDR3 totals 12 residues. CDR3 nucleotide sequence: TGCAGCGTGGGGGACAGTGGGCACGAGCAGTACTTC. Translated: CSVGDSGHEQYF.

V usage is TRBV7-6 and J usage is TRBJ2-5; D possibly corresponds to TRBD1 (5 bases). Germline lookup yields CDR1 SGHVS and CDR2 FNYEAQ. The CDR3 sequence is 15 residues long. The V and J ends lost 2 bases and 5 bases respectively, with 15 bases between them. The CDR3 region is CASSLSPGKRETQYF. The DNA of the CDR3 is TGTGCCAGCAGCTTATCGCCAGGGAAAAGGGAGACCCAGTACTTC.

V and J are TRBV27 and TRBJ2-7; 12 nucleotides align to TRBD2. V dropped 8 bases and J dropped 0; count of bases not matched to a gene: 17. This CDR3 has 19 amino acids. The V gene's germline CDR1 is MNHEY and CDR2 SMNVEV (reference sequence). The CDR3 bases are TGTGCCAGCCTCTACCAGGGGGCTAGCGGGAGGGATTTCTCCTACGAGCAGTACTTC. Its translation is CASLYQGASGRDFSYEQYF.

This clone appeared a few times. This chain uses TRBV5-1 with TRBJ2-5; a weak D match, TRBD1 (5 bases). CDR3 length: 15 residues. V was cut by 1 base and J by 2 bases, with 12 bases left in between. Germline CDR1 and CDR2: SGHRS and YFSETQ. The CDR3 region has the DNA TGCGCCAGCAGCTTGTCGGGCAGGGAACAAGAGACCCAGTACTTC. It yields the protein CASSLSGREQETQYF.

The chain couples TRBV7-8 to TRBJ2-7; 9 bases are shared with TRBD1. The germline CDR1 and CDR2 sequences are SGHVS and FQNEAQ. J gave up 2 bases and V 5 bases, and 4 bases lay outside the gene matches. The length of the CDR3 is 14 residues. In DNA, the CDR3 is TGTGCCAGCAGCCAACGACAGGGGGCCTACGAGCAGTACTTC. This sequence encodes CASSQRQGAYEQYF. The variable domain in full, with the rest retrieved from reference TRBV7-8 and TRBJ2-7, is GAGVSQSPRYKVAKRGQDVALRCDPISGHVSLFWYQQALGQGPEFLTYFQNEAQLDKSGLPSDRFFAERPEGSVSTLKIQRTQQEDSAVYLCASSQRQGAYEQYFGPGTRLTVT.